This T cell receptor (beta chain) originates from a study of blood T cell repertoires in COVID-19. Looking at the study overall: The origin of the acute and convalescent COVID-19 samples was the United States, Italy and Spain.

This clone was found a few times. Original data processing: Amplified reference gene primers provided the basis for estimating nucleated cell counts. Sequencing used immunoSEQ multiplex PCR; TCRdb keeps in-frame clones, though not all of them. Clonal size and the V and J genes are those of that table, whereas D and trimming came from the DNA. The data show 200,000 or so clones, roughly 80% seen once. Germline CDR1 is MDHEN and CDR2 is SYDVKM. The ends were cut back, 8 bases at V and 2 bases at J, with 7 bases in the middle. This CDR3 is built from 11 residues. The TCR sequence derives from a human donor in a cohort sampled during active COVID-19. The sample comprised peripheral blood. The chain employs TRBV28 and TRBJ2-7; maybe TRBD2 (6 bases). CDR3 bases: TGTGCCAGCGGGGAGGCCTACGAGCAGTACTTC. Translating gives CASGEAYEQYF.